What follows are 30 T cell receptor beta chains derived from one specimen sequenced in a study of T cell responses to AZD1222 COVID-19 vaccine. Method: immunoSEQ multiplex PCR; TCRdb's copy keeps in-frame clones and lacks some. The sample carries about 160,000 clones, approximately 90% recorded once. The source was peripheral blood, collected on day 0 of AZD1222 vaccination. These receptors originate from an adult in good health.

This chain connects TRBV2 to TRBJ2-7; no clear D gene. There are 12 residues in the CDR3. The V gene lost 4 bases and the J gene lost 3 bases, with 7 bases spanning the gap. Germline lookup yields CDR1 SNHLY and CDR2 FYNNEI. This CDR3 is CASSGNYYEQYF. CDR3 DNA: TGTGCCAGCAGTGGGAACTACTACGAGCAGTACTTC.

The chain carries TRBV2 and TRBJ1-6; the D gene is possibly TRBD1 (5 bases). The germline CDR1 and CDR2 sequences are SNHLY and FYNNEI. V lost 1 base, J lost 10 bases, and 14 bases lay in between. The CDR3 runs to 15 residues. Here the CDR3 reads CASSEGAGWKSPLHF. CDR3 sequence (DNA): TGTGCCAGCAGTGAAGGTGCAGGGTGGAAATCACCCCTCCACTTT.

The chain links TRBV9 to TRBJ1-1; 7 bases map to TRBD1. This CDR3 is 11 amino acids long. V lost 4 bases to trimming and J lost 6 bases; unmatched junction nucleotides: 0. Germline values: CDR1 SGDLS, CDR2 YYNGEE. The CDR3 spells CASSRGPEAFF. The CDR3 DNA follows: TGTGCCAGCAGCAGGGGGCCTGAAGCTTTCTTT.

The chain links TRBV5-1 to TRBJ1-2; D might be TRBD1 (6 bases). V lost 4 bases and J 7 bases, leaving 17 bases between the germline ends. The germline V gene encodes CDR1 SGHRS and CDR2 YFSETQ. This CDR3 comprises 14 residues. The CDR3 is CASSPEGGTLGYTF. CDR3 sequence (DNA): TGCGCCAGCAGCCCGGAGGGGGGAACGCTTGGCTACACCTTC. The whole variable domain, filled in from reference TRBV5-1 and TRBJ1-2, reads KAGVTQTPRYLIKTRGQQVTLSCSPISGHRSVSWYQQTPGQGLQFLFEYFSETQRNKGNFPGRFSGRQFSNSRSEMNVSTLELGDSALYLCASSPEGGTLGYTFGSGTRLTVV.

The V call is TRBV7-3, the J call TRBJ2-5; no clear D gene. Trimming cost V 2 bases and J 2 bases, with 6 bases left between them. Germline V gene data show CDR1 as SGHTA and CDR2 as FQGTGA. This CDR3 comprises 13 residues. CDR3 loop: CASSLEGQETQYF. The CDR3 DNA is TGTGCCAGCAGCTTAGAAGGACAAGAGACCCAGTACTTC.

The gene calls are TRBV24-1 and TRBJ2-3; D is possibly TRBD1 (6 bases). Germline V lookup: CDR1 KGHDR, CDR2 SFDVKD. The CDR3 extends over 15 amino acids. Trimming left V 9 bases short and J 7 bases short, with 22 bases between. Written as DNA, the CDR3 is TGTGCCACCGAGGGGGTACCCAGCGGCACGAATACGCAGTATTTT. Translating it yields CATEGVPSGTNTQYF.

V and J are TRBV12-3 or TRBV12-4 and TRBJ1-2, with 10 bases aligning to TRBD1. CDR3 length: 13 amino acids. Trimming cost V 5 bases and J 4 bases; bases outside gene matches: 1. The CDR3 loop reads CASSGQGVYGYTF. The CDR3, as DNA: TGTGCCAGCAGTGGACAGGGGGTCTATGGCTACACCTTC.

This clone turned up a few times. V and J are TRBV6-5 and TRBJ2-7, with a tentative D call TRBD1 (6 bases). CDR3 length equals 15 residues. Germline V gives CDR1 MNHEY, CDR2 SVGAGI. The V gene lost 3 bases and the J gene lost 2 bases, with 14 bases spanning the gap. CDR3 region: CASSYLRDIPYEQYF. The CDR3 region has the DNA TGTGCCAGCAGTTATCTCCGGGACATACCCTACGAGCAGTACTTC.

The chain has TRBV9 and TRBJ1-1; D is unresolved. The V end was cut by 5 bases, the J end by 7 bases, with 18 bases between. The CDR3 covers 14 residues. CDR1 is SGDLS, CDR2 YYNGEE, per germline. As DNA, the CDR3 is TGTGCCAGCAGAGTCAGTATGAGGGAAGGTGAAGCTTTCTTT. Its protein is CASRVSMREGEAFF.

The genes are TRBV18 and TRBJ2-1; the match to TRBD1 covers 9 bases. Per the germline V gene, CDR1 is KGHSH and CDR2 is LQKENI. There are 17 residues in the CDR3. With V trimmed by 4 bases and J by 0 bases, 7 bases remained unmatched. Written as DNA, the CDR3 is TGTGCCAGCTCACTGCTCTCGACAGGGGGCTCCTACAATGAGCAGTTCTTC. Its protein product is CASSLLSTGGSYNEQFF.

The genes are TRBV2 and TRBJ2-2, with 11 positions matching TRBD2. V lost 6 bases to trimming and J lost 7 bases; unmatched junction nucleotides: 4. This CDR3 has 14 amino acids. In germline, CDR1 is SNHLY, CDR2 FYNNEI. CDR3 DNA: TGTGCCAGCAGCATAGCGGGAGGGGTCGGGGAGCTGTTTTTT. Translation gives CASSIAGGVGELFF.

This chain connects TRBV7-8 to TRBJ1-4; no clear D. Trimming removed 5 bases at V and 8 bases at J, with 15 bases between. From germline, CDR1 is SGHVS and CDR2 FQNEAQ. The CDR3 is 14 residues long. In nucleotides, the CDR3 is TGTGCCAGCAGCCCCGTCCGATATGAGGAAAAACTGTTTTTT. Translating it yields CASSPVRYEEKLFF.

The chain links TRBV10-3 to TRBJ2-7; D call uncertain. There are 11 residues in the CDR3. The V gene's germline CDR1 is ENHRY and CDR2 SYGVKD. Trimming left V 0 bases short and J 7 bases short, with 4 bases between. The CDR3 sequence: CAISESVEQYF. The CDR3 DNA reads TGTGCCATCAGTGAGTCGGTAGAGCAGTACTTC.

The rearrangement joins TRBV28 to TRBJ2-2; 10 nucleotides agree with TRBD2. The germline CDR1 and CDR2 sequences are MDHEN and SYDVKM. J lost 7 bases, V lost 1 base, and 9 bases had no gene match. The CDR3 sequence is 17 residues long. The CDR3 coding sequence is TGTGCCAGCAGTTTATTCGCTAGCGGGAGTTGGGGCGGGGAGCTGTTTTTT. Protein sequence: CASSLFASGSWGGELFF.

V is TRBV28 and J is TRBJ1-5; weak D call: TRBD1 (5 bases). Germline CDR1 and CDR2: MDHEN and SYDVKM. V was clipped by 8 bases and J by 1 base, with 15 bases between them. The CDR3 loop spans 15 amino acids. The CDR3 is CASGEAGESNQPQHF. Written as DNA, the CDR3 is TGTGCCAGCGGAGAGGCGGGGGAGAGCAATCAGCCCCAGCATTTT.

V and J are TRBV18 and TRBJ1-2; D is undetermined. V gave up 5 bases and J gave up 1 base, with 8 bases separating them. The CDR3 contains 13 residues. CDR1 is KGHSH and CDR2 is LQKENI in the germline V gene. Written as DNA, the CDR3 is TGTGCCAGCTCAATGGAACTTAACTATGGCTACACCTTC. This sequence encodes CASSMELNYGYTF.

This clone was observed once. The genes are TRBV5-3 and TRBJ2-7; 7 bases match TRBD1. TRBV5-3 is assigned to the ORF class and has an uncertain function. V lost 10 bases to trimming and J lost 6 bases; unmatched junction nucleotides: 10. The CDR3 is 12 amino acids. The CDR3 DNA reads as TGTGCCCCCAAGGGGGCAGGGCCCGAGCAGTACTTC. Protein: CAPKGAGPEQYF.

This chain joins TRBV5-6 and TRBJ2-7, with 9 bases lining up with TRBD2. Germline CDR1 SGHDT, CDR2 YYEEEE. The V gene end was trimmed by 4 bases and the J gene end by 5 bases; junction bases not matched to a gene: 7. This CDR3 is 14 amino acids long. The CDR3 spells CASSPGLASDEQYF. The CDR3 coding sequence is TGTGCCAGCAGCCCCGGACTAGCGTCTGACGAGCAGTACTTC. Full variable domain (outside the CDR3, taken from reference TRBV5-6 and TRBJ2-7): DAGVTQSPTHLIKTRGQQVTLRCSPKSGHDTVSWYQQALGQGPQFIFQYYEEEERQRGNFPDRFSGHQFPNYSSELNVNALLLGDSALYLCASSPGLASDEQYFGPGTRLTVT.

Here the CDR3 DNA reads TGCGCCAGCAGTGAGGGGCGGGATCCCTACGAGCAGTACTTC. This sequence encodes CASSEGRDPYEQYF. This rearrangement joins TRBV10-1 to TRBJ2-7, with TRBD2 as a possible D gene (6 bases). The ends were cut back, 2 bases at V and 2 bases at J, with 10 bases in the middle. The germline V gene has CDR1 WNHNN and CDR2 SYGVQD (reference sequence). The CDR3 runs to 14 residues.

Written as DNA, the CDR3 is TGTGCCACCTCCCAGGGGATCTCCTACGAGCAGTACTTC. Protein sequence: CATSQGISYEQYF. This chain joins TRBV10-3 and TRBJ2-7; possible D gene TRBD1, 6 bases. V lost 10 bases, J lost 0 bases, and 13 bases lay in between. Germline V gives CDR1 ENHRY, CDR2 SYGVKD. This CDR3 is 13 amino acids long.

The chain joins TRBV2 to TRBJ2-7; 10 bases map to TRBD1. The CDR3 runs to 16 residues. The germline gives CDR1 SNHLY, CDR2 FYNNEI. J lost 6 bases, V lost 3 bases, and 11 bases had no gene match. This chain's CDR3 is CASSDTRDRGRGEQYF. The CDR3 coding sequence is TGTGCCAGCAGTGACACCCGGGACAGGGGTAGGGGCGAGCAGTACTTC.

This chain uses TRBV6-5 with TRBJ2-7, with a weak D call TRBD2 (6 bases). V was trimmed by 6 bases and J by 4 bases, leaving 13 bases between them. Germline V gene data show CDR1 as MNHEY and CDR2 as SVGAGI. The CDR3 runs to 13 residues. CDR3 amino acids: CASRPGSIYEQYF. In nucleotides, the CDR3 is TGTGCCAGCAGACCCGGGAGTATTTACGAGCAGTACTTC.

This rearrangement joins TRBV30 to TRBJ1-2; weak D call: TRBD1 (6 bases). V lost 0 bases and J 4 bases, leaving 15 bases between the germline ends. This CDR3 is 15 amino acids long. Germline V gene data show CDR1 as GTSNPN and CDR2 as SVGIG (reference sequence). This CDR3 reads CAWSVARGLSYGYTF. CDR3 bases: TGTGCCTGGAGTGTGGCCAGGGGCTTGAGCTATGGCTACACCTTC.

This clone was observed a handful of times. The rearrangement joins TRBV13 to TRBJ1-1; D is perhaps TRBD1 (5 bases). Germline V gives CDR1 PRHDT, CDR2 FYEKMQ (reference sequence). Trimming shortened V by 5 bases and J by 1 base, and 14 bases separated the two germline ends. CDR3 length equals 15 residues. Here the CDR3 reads CASSDLGRKNTEAFF. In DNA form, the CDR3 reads TGTGCCAGCAGCGATCTGGGACGCAAGAACACTGAAGCTTTCTTT.

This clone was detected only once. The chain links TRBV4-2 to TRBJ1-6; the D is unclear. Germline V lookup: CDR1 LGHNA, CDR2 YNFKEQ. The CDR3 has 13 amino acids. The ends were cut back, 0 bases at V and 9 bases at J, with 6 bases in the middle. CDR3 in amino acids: CASSQDKGSPLHF. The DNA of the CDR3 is TGTGCCAGCAGCCAAGATAAGGGTTCACCCCTCCACTTT.

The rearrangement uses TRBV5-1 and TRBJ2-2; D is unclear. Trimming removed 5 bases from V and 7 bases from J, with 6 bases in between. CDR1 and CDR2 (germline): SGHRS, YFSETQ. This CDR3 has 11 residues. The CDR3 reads CASRNIGELFF. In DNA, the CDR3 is TGCGCCAGCAGAAATATCGGGGAGCTGTTTTTT. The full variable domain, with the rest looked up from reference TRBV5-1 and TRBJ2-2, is KAGVTQTPRYLIKTRGQQVTLSCSPISGHRSVSWYQQTPGQGLQFLFEYFSETQRNKGNFPGRFSGRQFSNSRSEMNVSTLELGDSALYLCASRNIGELFFGEGSRLTVL.

CDR3 sequence reads: CASSLLADRYNEQFF. CDR3 nucleotides: TGTGCCAGCAGCTTGTTGGCGGACCGATACAATGAGCAGTTCTTC. This chain connects TRBV7-9 to TRBJ2-1; no reliable D call. V was cut by 3 bases and J by 4 bases, with 13 bases left in between. The CDR3 loop spans 15 amino acids. Germline loops: CDR1 SEHNR, CDR2 FQNEAQ (reference sequence).

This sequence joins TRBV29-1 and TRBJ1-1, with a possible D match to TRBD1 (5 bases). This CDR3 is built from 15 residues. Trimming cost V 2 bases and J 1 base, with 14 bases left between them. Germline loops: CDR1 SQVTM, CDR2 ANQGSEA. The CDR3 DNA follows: TGCAGCGTTGAATTCTGGGCAGGGTGGAACACTGAAGCTTTCTTT. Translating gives CSVEFWAGWNTEAFF.

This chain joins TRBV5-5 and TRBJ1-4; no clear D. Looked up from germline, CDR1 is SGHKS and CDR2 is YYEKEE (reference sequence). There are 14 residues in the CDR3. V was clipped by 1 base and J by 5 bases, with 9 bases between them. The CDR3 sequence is CASSLSPKNEKLFF. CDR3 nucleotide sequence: TGTGCCAGCAGCTTGAGCCCTAAAAATGAAAAACTGTTTTTT. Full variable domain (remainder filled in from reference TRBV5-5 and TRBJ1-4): DAGVTQSPTHLIKTRGQQVTLRCSPISGHKSVSWYQQVLGQGPQFIFQYYEKEERGRGNFPDRFSARQFPNYSSELNVNALLLGDSALYLCASSLSPKNEKLFFGSGTQLSVL.

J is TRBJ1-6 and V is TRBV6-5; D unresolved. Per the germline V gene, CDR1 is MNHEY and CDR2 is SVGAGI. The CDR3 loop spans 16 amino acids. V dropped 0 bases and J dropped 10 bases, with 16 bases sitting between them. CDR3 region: CASSYSVRKVVSPLHF. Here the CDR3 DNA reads TGTGCCAGCAGTTACTCGGTACGGAAGGTAGTATCACCCCTCCACTTT.